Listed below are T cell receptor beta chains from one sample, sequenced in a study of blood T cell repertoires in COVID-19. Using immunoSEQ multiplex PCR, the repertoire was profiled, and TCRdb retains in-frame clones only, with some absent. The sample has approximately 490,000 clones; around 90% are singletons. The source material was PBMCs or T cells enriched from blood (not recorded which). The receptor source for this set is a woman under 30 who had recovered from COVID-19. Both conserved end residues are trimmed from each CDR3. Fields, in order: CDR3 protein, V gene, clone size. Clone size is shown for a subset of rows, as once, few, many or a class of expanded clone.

CDR3: ASSFYSGFLPDTQY
V: TRBV5-1
size: -

CDR3: ASSLAALLGYGYT
V: TRBV5-1
size: -

CDR3: ASSFRPSGLETQY
V: TRBV7-6
size: -

CDR3: ASSEVGRSQPQH
V: TRBV2
size: few

CDR3: ASSANRGLNSPLH
V: TRBV2
size: -

CDR3: SVQSLSGNTIY
V: TRBV29-1
size: -

CDR3: ASSPSTGWSTEAF
V: TRBV19
size: -

CDR3: AWLMNTEAF
V: TRBV30
size: -

CDR3: ASSQRGYQPQH
V: TRBV16
size: few

CDR3: ARSFSTSGPPGGETQY
V: TRBV5-3
size: -

CDR3: ASNSAGMANSPLH
V: TRBV2
size: -

CDR3: ASSFADTQY
V: TRBV11-2
size: -

CDR3: ASKGDPIFPDTQY
V: TRBV27
size: -

CDR3: ASSLDRGDRGTGELF
V: TRBV7-8
size: -

CDR3: ASSYYRTGSYGYT
V: TRBV6-5
size: -